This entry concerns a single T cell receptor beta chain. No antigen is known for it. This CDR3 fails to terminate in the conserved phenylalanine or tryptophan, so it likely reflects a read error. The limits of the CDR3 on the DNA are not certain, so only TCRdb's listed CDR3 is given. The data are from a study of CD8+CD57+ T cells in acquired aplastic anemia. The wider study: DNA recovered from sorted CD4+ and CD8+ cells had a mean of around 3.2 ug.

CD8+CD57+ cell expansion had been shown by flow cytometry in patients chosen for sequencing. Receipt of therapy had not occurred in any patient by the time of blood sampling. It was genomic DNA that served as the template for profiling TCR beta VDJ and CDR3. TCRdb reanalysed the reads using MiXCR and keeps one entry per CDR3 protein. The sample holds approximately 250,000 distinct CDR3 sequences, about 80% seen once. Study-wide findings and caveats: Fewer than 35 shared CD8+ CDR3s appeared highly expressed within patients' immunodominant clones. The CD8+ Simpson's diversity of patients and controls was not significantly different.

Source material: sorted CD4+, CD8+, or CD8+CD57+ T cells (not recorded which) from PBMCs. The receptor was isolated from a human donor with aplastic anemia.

CDR3 in amino acids: CASSSDRSHATSS. The chain is built from TRBV7-8 and TRBJ2-1; TRBD1 reflects the table's D call only, with no check against the DNA. CDR1 is SGHVS and CDR2 is FQNEAQ in the germline V gene. The CDR3 is 13 amino acids long, termini counted.